These 29 T cell receptor beta chains originate from one sample sequenced in a study of glioma-infiltrating T cells. TCR alpha and beta CDR3 regions were amplified from RNA using iRepertoire nested multiplex PCR. MiXCR, applied by TCRdb to the multiplex PCR reads, yields one record per CDR3 protein. The sample gives a few hundred thousand distinct CDR3 sequences, 41% of which show up once; around 12% is in the top ten. The sequenced sample consisted of glioma tissue, nonneoplastic brain tissue, or PBMCs (not recorded which). The receptors were sampled from a human donor with low-grade glioma or glioblastoma, undergoing nonglioma brain surgery, or in good health (not recorded which).

This clonotype was seen more than once but under ten times. DNA for the CDR3: TGTGCCAGCAGCTCAATACGACAGGGGCGGAGAGATACGCAGTATTTT. It translates to CASSSIRQGRRDTQYF. The chain employs TRBV11-2 and TRBJ2-3, with TRBD1 identical over 8 bases. J gave up 5 bases and V 4 bases, and 11 bases lay outside the gene matches. This CDR3 has 16 amino acids. Germline CDR1 SGHAT, CDR2 FQNNGV.

As regards this clonotype: Given the absence of the conserved phenylalanine or tryptophan at the CDR3 end, a read error is likely. This chain uses TRBV4-1 with TRBJ2-3, with D tentatively TRBD1 (5 bases). The CDR3 has 14 amino acids. Germline CDR1 and CDR2: MGHRA and YSYEKL. Trimming stripped 3 bases from V and 5 bases from J, with 12 bases between. Written as DNA, the CDR3 is TGCGCCAGCAGCCAGAGAGACAGTGGAGATACGCAGTATCTT. This sequence encodes CASSQRDSGDTQYL.

The chain links TRBV28 to TRBJ2-1; weak D call: TRBD2 (6 bases). CDR1 MDHEN and CDR2 SYDVKM come from the germline V gene. V lost 4 bases, J lost 10 bases, and 17 bases lay in between. The CDR3 runs 14 residues. This CDR3 is CASSSLSNGREQFF. Written as DNA, the CDR3 is TGTGCCAGCAGTTCCCTCTCTAACGGGAGAGAGCAGTTCTTC.

This clonotype was seen ten or more times. The V call is TRBV20-1, the J call TRBJ1-2, with a weak D call TRBD1 (6 bases). V was trimmed by 6 bases and J by 2 bases, leaving 13 bases between them. CDR3 length: 13 amino acids. Germline V gene lookup returns CDR1 DFQATT and CDR2 SNEGSKA (reference sequence). The CDR3 loop is CSAMSTGNYGYTF. As DNA, the CDR3 is TGCAGTGCGATGTCGACAGGCAACTATGGCTACACCTTC.

DNA of the CDR3: TGTGCCACCAGCAGGCCCTTGACAGGGGGCGGCCCAGATACGCAGTATTTT. It translates to CATSRPLTGGGPDTQYF. The rearrangement links TRBV15 to TRBJ2-3; 10 bases are shared with TRBD1. Looked up from germline, CDR1 is LNHNV and CDR2 is YYDKDF (reference sequence). The length of the CDR3 is 17 residues. V was clipped by 3 bases and J by 4 bases; unmatched bases: 10.

This clonotype was observed at least ten times. The chain is built from TRBV27 and TRBJ1-5; 9 bases align to TRBD1. The CDR3 totals 16 residues. Trimming at V came to 4 bases and at J to 3 bases, leaving 7 bases not matched to a gene. CDR1 is MNHEY and CDR2 is SMNVEV in the germline V gene (reference sequence). For the CDR3, the DNA is TGTGCCAGCAGTTCGGGGGGGACAGGGTACAATCAGCCCCAGCATTTT. It encodes CASSSGGTGYNQPQHF.

The chain joins TRBV10-3 to TRBJ2-7; D is undetermined. Trimming left V 6 bases short and J 4 bases short, with 7 bases between. From germline, CDR1 is ENHRY and CDR2 SYGVKD. The CDR3 covers 11 residues. CDR3 protein: CAIRGLYEQYF. In nucleotides, the CDR3 is TGTGCCATCAGGGGTTTATACGAGCAGTACTTC.

A few counts support this clonotype. This chain links TRBV18 with TRBJ2-7, with 7 bases matching TRBD1. In germline, CDR1 is KGHSH, CDR2 LQKENI. The CDR3 runs 15 residues. The V segment lost 3 bases and the J segment 1 base; nucleotides outside the gene matches: 6. The CDR3 nucleotides read TGTGCCAGCTCACCTAAGACAGGGTGGTCCTACGAGCAGTACTTC. It yields the protein CASSPKTGWSYEQYF. The entire variable domain, with the rest obtained from reference TRBV18 and TRBJ2-7, is as follows: NAGVMQNPRHLVRRRGQEARLRCSPMKGHSHVYWYRQLPEEGLKFMVYLQKENIIDESGMPKERFSAEFPKEGPSILRIQQVVRGDSAAYFCASSPKTGWSYEQYFGPGTRLTVT.

Remarks on this clonotype: Given a much more abundant clone one base away, this may be a read error. The V call is TRBV7-2, the J call TRBJ1-5; D is unclear. The germline V and J ends were trimmed by 1 base and 0 bases, with 7 bases remaining between them. This CDR3 region has 15 residues. Germline V gene data show CDR1 as SGHTA and CDR2 as FQGNSA. The CDR3 DNA reads as TGTGCCAGCAGCTTAGTGTGGAATAGCAATCAGCCCCAGCATTTT. Protein sequence: CASSLVWNSNQPQHF.

The V gene is TRBV20-1, the J gene TRBJ1-2; tentatively, D is TRBD1 (6 bases). Per the germline V gene, CDR1 is DFQATT and CDR2 is SNEGSKA (reference sequence). CDR3 length equals 15 residues. V lost 3 bases and J lost 2, with 16 bases in between. DNA for the CDR3: TGCAGTGCTAGCCCCGGGGCAGGGGTCAACTATGGCTACACCTTC. Its translation is CSASPGAGVNYGYTF.

This clonotype was recorded at least ten times. J is TRBJ1-1 and V is TRBV15; D remains ambiguous. The CDR3 is made up of 11 amino acids. The germline CDR1 and CDR2 sequences are LNHNV and YYDKDF (reference sequence). V was clipped by 4 bases and J by 10 bases, with 10 bases between them. DNA of the CDR3: TGTGCCACCAGCAAAAACTACGGAGCTTTCTTT. This translates into CATSKNYGAFF.

This chain links TRBV4-3 with TRBJ2-3; D is tentatively TRBD1 or TRBD2 (5 bases each). The CDR3 has 20 residues. Germline V gene sequence: CDR1 LGHNA, CDR2 YSLEER. V lost 0 bases, J lost 1 base, and 23 bases lay in between. In nucleotides, the CDR3 is TGCGCCAGCAGCCAAGAGGGAGTAGGGGTTCTTCGGTGGGGCACAGATACGCAGTATTTT. Its translation: CASSQEGVGVLRWGTDTQYF.

This clonotype was seen at least ten times. This chain's CDR3 is CASSGPVPAQYF. The CDR3, as DNA: TGTGCCAGCAGTGGTCCGGTTCCAGCCCAGTACTTC. The chain links TRBV6-1 to TRBJ2-5; D gene uncertain. The CDR3 runs 12 residues. The V end was cut by 4 bases, the J end by 9 bases, with 12 bases between. Germline V CDR1 and CDR2: MNHNS, SASEGT.

As regards this clonotype: A much bigger clone sits one base away, suggesting this may be a read error. The chain has TRBV15 and TRBJ2-1; 8 nucleotides line up with TRBD2. This CDR3 region has 18 residues. CDR1 LNHNV and CDR2 YYDKDF come from the germline V gene (reference sequence). The J segment lost 4 bases and the V segment lost 5 bases, leaving 16 bases of the junction unmatched. CDR3 sequence reads: CATSVNLPTAGEYNEQFF. CDR3 nucleotides: TGTGCCACCAGCGTCAACCTCCCGACAGCGGGAGAGTACAATGAGCAGTTCTTC. Full variable domain (rest looked up from reference TRBV15 and TRBJ2-1): DAMVIQNPRYQVTQFGKPVTLSCSQTLNHNVMYWYQQKSSQAPKLLFHYYDKDFNNEADTPDNFQSRRPNTSFCFLDIRSPGLGDTAMYLCATSVNLPTAGEYNEQFFGPGTRLTVL.

This clonotype was detected ten times or more. V gene TRBV28 combines with J gene TRBJ2-7, with D possibly TRBD1 on 5 matching bases. CDR3 length: 15 residues. Trimming took 1 base from V and 2 from J, leaving 12 bases between them. CDR1 is MDHEN and CDR2 is SYDVKM in the germline V gene. The CDR3 loop is CASSLYTGLTYEQYF. DNA for the CDR3: TGTGCCAGCAGTTTATATACAGGCCTGACCTACGAGCAGTACTTC.

This clonotype came up a few times. The chain employs TRBV6-2 or TRBV6-3 and TRBJ1-2; 8 bases are shared with TRBD1. V shed 6 bases and J 5 bases; nucleotides not matched to a gene: 5. CDR1 is MNHEY and CDR2 is SVGEGT in the germline V gene. CDR3 size: 13 residues. This chain's CDR3 is CASRDRVPYGYTF. The CDR3 coding sequence is TGTGCCAGCAGGGACAGGGTGCCTTATGGCTACACCTTC.

The chain couples TRBV20-1 to TRBJ2-7; 7 positions agree with TRBD2. Trimming removed 3 bases from V and 7 bases from J; junction bases left unmatched: 15. Germline lookup yields CDR1 DFQATT and CDR2 SNEGSKA (reference sequence). The CDR3 is 15 amino acids. The CDR3 coding sequence is TGCAGTGCTAGGGGTCCGCTAGCGGCTAACAAAGAGCAGTACTTC. Protein sequence: CSARGPLAANKEQYF.

This rearrangement joins TRBV7-9 to TRBJ2-3; D is unclear. The CDR3 is 13 amino acids. Germline V gives CDR1 SEHNR, CDR2 FQNEAQ (reference sequence). Trimming took off 0 bases at V and 4 bases at J, with 5 bases between the two ends. The CDR3: CASSLAWADTQYF. The CDR3 region has the DNA TGTGCCAGCAGCTTAGCATGGGCAGATACGCAGTATTTT.

This chain connects TRBV7-2 to TRBJ1-2, with TRBD1 matching 8 bases. The CDR3 has 15 residues. Trimming took 4 bases from V and 0 from J; bases not matched to a gene: 4. Germline-derived CDR1 and CDR2 are SGHTA and FQGNSA. CDR3 nucleotide sequence: TGTGCCAGCAGCTCCGACAGGGGAGCTAACTATGGCTACACCTTC. As protein: CASSSDRGANYGYTF.

This clonotype came up a few times. The chain carries TRBV28 and TRBJ2-2, with D possibly being TRBD1 (6 bases). The CDR3 runs to 14 residues. The V end was cut by 9 bases, the J end by 1 base, with 12 bases between. Germline lookup yields CDR1 MDHEN and CDR2 SYDVKM. CDR3 sequence (DNA): TGTGCCAGTTTAAACAGGGTGAACACCGGGGAGCTGTTTTTT. Residues: CASLNRVNTGELFF.

With regard to this clonotype: A read error may explain this, as a much larger clone is one base away. The V gene is TRBV27, the J gene TRBJ1-2; 7 positions agree with TRBD1. Trimming took 4 bases from V and 3 from J; bases not matched to a gene: 8. The CDR3 sequence is 15 residues long. Germline CDR1 reads MNHEY; CDR2 reads SMNVEV (reference sequence). The CDR3 DNA reads as TGTGCCAGCAGTTGCCTCCTGACAGGGTACTATGGCTACACCTTC. Translated, it gives CASSCLLTGYYGYTF.

At least ten counts were recorded for this clonotype. The rearrangement uses TRBV6-2 or TRBV6-3 and TRBJ2-3; 11 bases line up with TRBD2. The CDR3 runs to 14 residues. Germline CDR1 is MNHEY and CDR2 is SVGEGT. Trimming removed 2 bases from V and 7 bases from J; junction bases left unmatched: 2. The CDR3 protein is CASSYPSGRYTQYF. The CDR3 nucleotides are TGTGCCAGCAGTTACCCTAGCGGGAGGTATACGCAGTATTTT.

This rearrangement joins TRBV20-1 to TRBJ2-5, with TRBD2 matching 10 bases. V shed 1 base, J shed 5 bases, and the junction held 7 bases outside the gene matches. This CDR3 has 15 amino acids. Germline V gives CDR1 DFQATT, CDR2 SNEGSKA (reference sequence). CDR3 residues: CSARVPSGSEETQYF. Written as DNA, the CDR3 is TGCAGTGCTAGAGTCCCTAGCGGGAGTGAGGAGACCCAGTACTTC.

The chain couples TRBV29-1 to TRBJ2-7; possible D gene TRBD1, 6 bases. The germline V gene encodes CDR1 SQVTM and CDR2 ANQGSEA. Trimming took 6 bases from V and 5 from J, leaving 17 bases between them. The CDR3 length is 13 residues. The CDR3 bases are TGCAGCGTGTCGACAGGTAGAGGTAACGAGCAGTACTTC. Protein: CSVSTGRGNEQYF.

This clonotype was observed at least ten times. The gene calls are TRBV7-6 and TRBJ1-2; TRBD1 matches at 8 bases. The CDR3 runs 15 residues. Germline CDR1 reads SGHVS; CDR2 reads FNYEAQ. V gave up 1 base and J gave up 4 bases; unmatched junction bases: 5. For the CDR3, the DNA is TGTGCCAGCAGCTTAGAGTTGACAGGGGCCTATGGCTACACCTTC. This gives the protein CASSLELTGAYGYTF.

This clonotype has a handful of counts. J is TRBJ2-1 and V is TRBV2; a possible D gene is TRBD1 (5 bases). V was clipped by 0 bases and J by 9 bases, with 15 bases between them. The V gene's germline CDR1 is SNHLY and CDR2 FYNNEI. The CDR3 extends over 15 amino acids. The CDR3 protein is CASSEALWGRAEQFF. Here the CDR3 DNA reads TGTGCCAGCAGTGAAGCTTTGTGGGGCAGGGCTGAGCAGTTCTTC.

In regard to this clonotype: The junction and the germline gene differ at one end; a read error may be behind it. The V gene is TRBV28, the J gene TRBJ2-1; D gene ambiguous. CDR1 is MDHEN and CDR2 is SYDVKM in the germline V gene. The CDR3 spans 13 residues. CDR3 loop: CASSPGSYNEKFF. The DNA of the CDR3 is TGTGCCAGCAGTCCGGGCTCCTACAATGAGAAGTTCTTC.

This clonotype was observed at least ten times. J is TRBJ2-1 and V is TRBV28; 10 bases agree with TRBD2. The V gene's germline CDR1 is MDHEN and CDR2 SYDVKM. This CDR3 has 15 residues. Trimming at V came to 9 bases and at J to 7 bases, leaving 12 bases not matched to a gene. CDR3 sequence reads: CASRAGGPSSNEQFF. The CDR3 coding sequence is TGTGCCAGTAGAGCGGGAGGGCCATCGTCAAATGAGCAGTTCTTC.

The chain has TRBV5-4 and TRBJ2-1, with D perhaps assigned TRBD1 or TRBD2 (6 bases each). CDR1 and CDR2 from the germline V gene are SGHNT and YYREEE (reference sequence). The CDR3 runs to 15 residues. V dropped 2 bases and J dropped 3 bases, with 12 bases sitting between them. The CDR3 coding sequence is TGTGCCAGCAGCTTAGGGGGAGGCCACTACAATGAGCAGTTCTTC. Its protein product is CASSLGGGHYNEQFF. The entire variable domain, with the rest obtained from reference TRBV5-4 and TRBJ2-1, is as follows: ETGVTQSPTHLIKTRGQQVTLRCSSQSGHNTVSWYQQALGQGPQFIFQYYREEENGRGNFPPRFSGLQFPNYSSELNVNALELDDSALYLCASSLGGGHYNEQFFGPGTRLTVL.